This T cell receptor beta chain was captured by sequencing in a study of cytomegalovirus exposure and HLA in healthy donors. Turning to the study itself: Early released data had about 85 million unique TCRs, all coming from HLA-typed donors.

Germline V CDR1 and CDR2: MNHNY, SVGAGI (reference sequence). CDR3 length equals 13 residues. V lost 6 bases to trimming and J lost 5 bases; unmatched junction nucleotides: 6. PCR used 60 Vbeta primers and 13 Jbeta primers. Sequencing was performed with immunoSEQ multiplex PCR; in TCRdb, only in-frame clones are kept and a portion is missing. The table lists tens of thousands of clones, 75% to 85% of them singletons. As concerns this clone: As yet, its antigen is unknown.

Study-wide points: When the data were analyzed later, several of the most significant clusters appeared to be linked to common viral pathogens.

This rearrangement joins TRBV6-6 to TRBJ1-2, with 7 bases fitting TRBD1. Input material: PBMCs. This clonotype was obtained from a male donor in good health and CMV-seronegative. The CDR3 sequence is CASSPDRTYGYTF. CDR3 coding DNA: TGTGCCAGCAGCCCGGACAGGACTTATGGCTACACCTTC.